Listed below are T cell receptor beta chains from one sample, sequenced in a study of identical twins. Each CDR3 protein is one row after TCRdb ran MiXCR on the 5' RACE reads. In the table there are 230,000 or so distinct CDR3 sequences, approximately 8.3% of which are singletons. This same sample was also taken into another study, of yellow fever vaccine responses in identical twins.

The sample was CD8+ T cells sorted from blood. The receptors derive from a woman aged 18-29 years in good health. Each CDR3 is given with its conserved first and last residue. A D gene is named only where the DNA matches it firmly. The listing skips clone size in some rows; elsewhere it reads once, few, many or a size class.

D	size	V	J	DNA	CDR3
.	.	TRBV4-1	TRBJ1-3	TGCGCCAGCAGCCAAGTGCCAAATGGAAACACCATATATTTT	CASSQVPNGNTIYF
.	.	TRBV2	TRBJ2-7	TGTGCCTCCCTCCAGGACAGCATCTACGAGCAGTACTTC	CASLQDSIYEQYF
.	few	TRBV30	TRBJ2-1	TGTGCCTGGATGTTTGGCGGAAACAATGAGCAGTTCTTC	CAWMFGGNNEQFF
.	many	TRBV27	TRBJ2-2	TGTGCCAGCAGTTTAACGGGGACCGGGGAGCTGTTTTTT	CASSLTGTGELFF
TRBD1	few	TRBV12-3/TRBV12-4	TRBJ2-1	TGTGCCAGCAGTCCGCCAACGACAGGGCAAAATGAGCAGTTCTTC	CASSPPTTGQNEQFF
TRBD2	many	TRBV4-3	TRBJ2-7	TGCGCCAGCAGCCAAGACAAAGCGGGGAACTCGGCCGAGCAGTACTTC	CASSQDKAGNSAEQYF
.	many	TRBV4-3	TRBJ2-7	TGCGCCAGCAGCCAAGATCGACTCCCCCCCGAGCAGTACTTC	CASSQDRLPPEQYF
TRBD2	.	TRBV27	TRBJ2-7	TGTGCCAGCAGGGGACTAGCGGGAGAGAGGGAGCAGTACTTC	CASRGLAGEREQYF
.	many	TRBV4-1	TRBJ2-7	TGCGCCAGCAGCCAAGTAGCGGACTCCTACGAGCAGTACTTC	CASSQVADSYEQYF
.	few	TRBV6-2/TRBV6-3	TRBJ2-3	TGTGCCAGCAGTTTCGGTTTGGCTAGTAACAACGCAGATACGCAGTATTTT	CASSFGLASNNADTQYF
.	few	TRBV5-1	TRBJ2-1	TGCGCCAGCAGCTTGCGACGCGATGAGCAGTTCTTC	CASSLRRDEQFF
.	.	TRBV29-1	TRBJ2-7	TGCAGCGTTGAAGATCCCGACATAGGCTACGAGCAGTACTTC	CSVEDPDIGYEQYF
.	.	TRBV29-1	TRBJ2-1	TGCAGCGCTGAAATTAGCAATGAGCAGTTCTTC	CSAEISNEQFF
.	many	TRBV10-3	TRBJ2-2	TGTGCCATCAGTGAGTCGGGAGGAACCGGGGAGCTGTTTTTT	CAISESGGTGELFF
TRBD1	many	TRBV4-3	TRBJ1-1	TGCGCCAGCAGCCTGACAGGGCTCATGAACACTGAAGCTTTCTTT	CASSLTGLMNTEAFF
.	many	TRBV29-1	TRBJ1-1	TGCAGCGTTAGCAGCACTGAAGCTTTCTTT	CSVSSTEAFF
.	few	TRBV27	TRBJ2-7	TGTGCCAGCAGTGGATCCCGGCACGTCGGGGCCTCGACTGAAGAGCAGTACTTC	CASSGSRHVGASTEEQYF
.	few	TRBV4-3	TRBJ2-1	TGCGCCAGCAGCCAAAGGGCGGCGAACAATGAGCAGTTCTTC	CASSQRAANNEQFF
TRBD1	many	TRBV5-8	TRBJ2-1	TGTGCCAGCAGCTTGAGGCCCGGGGCAGGGGGCAAGAATGAGCAGTTCTTC	CASSLRPGAGGKNEQFF
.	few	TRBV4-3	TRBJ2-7	TGCGCCAGCAGCCAAGATTGGAGGGGCCGGGTCCCTTACGAGCAGTACTTC	CASSQDWRGRVPYEQYF
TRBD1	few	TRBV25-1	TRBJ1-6	TGTGCCAGCAGTGTCGGGACAGGCGGCAGGAGTGGTTCACCCCTCCACTTT	CASSVGTGGRSGSPLHF
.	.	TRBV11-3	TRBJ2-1	TGTGCCAGCAGCGCCCCCTACTCAGGACCCAATGAGCAGTTCTTC	CASSAPYSGPNEQFF
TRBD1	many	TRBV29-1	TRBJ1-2	TGCAGCGTTGATCTACCGCCCCAGGGGGCGGACTATGGCTACACCTTC	CSVDLPPQGADYGYTF
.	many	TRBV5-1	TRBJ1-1	TGCGCCAGCAGCTTACCCAGGGAGTCTAACACTGAAGCTTTCTTT	CASSLPRESNTEAFF
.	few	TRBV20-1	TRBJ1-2	TGCAGTGCCACAGGATCACTAAACTATGGCTACACCTTC	CSATGSLNYGYTF
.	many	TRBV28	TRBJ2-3	TGTGCCAGCAGTTTAGCCGGACAGCAGTATTTT	CASSLAGQQYF
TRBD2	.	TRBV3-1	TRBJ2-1	TGTGCCAGCAGCCACCCGGGACTAGCGGCCTACAATGAGCAGTTCTTC	CASSHPGLAAYNEQFF
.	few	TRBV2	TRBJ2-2	TGTGCCAGCATTGGATCGGGAAGCCGGGAGCTGTTTTTT	CASIGSGSRELFF
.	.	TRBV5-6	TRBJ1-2	TGTGCCAGCAGCTTGGGATGGGGGGACGGTCATGGCTACACCTTC	CASSLGWGDGHGYTF
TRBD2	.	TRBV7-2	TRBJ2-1	TGTGCCAGCAGCTTCCAATTTACTAGCGGGAGCTACAATGAGCAGTTCTTC	CASSFQFTSGSYNEQFF
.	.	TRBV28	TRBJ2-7	TGTGCCAGCAGTCCCACCGGGACACAATACGAGCAGTACTTC	CASSPTGTQYEQYF
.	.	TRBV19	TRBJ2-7	TGTGCCAGTAGTGTGGGACTGGGCTACGAGCAGTACTTC	CASSVGLGYEQYF
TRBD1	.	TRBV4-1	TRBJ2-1	TGCGCCAGCGCGGTGGGACAGGTTTCCTACAATGAGCAGTTCTTC	CASAVGQVSYNEQFF
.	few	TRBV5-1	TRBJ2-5	TGCGCCAGCAGCTTGTGGGCTAGCGCAGAGACCCAGTACTTC	CASSLWASAETQYF
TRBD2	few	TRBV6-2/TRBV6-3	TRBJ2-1	TGTGCCAGCAGTTACTCGAAACTAGCGGGAGACTACAATGAGCAGTTCTTC	CASSYSKLAGDYNEQFF
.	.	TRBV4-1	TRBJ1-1	TGCGCCAGCAGCCAAGACAAGAACACTGAAGCTTTCTTT	CASSQDKNTEAFF
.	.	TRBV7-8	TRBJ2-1	TGTGCCAGCAGCGTAAAGGGGAAGGACATCAATGAGCAGTTCTTC	CASSVKGKDINEQFF
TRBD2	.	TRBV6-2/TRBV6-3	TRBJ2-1	TGTGCCAGCAGTTACTATCTCGGACTAGCGGGAGAGGATGAGCAGTTCTTC	CASSYYLGLAGEDEQFF
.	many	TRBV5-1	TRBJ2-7	TGCGCCAGCAGTGCGGGGACAGACCACTACGAGCAGTACTTC	CASSAGTDHYEQYF
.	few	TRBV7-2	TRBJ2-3	TGTGCCAGCAGCCGGGAGAGGGGGCGGGGTGCCGATACGCAGTATTTT	CASSRERGRGADTQYF
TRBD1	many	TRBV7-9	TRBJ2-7	TGTGCCAGCAGCCCCCAGGACAGGAGCTACGAGCAGTACTTC	CASSPQDRSYEQYF
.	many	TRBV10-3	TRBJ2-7	TGTGCCATCAGTGAAGACAGCTACGAGCAGTACTTC	CAISEDSYEQYF
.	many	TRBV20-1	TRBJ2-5	TGCAGCGCAATGGAGGAGTGGCAAGAGACCCAGTACTTC	CSAMEEWQETQYF
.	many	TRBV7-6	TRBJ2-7	TGTGCCAGCAGCTTAGCGGGTCACTACGAGCAGTACTTC	CASSLAGHYEQYF
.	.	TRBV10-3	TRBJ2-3	TGTGCCATCAGTGGGGGACGGAGCACAGATACGCAGTATTTT	CAISGGRSTDTQYF
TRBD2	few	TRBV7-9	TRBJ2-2	TGTGCCAGCTTGAGGGAGGGCCGGAACACCGGGGAGCTGTTTTTT	CASLREGRNTGELFF
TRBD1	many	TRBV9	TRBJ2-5	TGTGCCAGCAGCCCGCGATCGGGACAGGGGAGGGAGACCCAGTACTTC	CASSPRSGQGRETQYF
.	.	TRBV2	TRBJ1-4	TGTGCCAGCAGTGACCCCTCAGTACTTGCAACTAATGAAAAACTGTTTTTT	CASSDPSVLATNEKLFF
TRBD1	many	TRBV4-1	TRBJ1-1	TGCGCCAGCAGCCAAGATAGGGGGCGAACTGAAGCTTTCTTT	CASSQDRGRTEAFF
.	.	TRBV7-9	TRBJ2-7	TGTGCCAGCAGCAACGACGAGGCACCATACGAGCAGTACTTC	CASSNDEAPYEQYF
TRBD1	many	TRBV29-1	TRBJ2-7	TGCAGCGTATATAAGGCGGGGACAGGGACCTACGAGCAGTACTTC	CSVYKAGTGTYEQYF
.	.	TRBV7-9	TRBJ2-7	TGTGCCAGCAGCCAAGACCCGAGCGAGCAGTACTTC	CASSQDPSEQYF
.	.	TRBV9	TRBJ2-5	TGTGCCAGCAGCGGAGGATCGGAGACCCAGTACTTC	CASSGGSETQYF
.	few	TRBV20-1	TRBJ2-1	TGCAGTGCTAGTGGGGGAGGTAGAGGAGCGGGCGATGAGCAGTTCTTC	CSASGGGRGAGDEQFF
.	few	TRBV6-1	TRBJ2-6	TGTGCCAGCAGTGAGGACGGGAACTCTGGGGCCAACGTCCTGACTTTC	CASSEDGNSGANVLTF